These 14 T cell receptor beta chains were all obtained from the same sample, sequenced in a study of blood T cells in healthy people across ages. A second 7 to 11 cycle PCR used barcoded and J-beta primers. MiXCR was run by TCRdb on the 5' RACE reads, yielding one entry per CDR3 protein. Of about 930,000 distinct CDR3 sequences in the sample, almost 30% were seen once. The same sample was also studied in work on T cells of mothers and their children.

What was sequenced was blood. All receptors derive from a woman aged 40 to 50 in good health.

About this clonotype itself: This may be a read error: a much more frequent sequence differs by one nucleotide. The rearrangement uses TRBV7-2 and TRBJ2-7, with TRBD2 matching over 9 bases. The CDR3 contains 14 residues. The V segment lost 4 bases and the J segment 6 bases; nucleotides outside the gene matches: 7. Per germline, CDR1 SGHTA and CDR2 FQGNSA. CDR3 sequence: CASSSGLARGEQYF. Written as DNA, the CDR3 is TGTGCCAGCAGCTCGGGACTAGCCCGTGGCGAGCAGTACTTC.

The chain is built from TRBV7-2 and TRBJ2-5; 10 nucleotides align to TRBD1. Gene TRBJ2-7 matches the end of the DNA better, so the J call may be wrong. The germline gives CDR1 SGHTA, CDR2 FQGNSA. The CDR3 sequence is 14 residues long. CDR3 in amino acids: CASSPDRGQYEQYF. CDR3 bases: TGTGCCAGCAGCCCAGACAGGGGGCAGTACGAGCAGTACTTC.

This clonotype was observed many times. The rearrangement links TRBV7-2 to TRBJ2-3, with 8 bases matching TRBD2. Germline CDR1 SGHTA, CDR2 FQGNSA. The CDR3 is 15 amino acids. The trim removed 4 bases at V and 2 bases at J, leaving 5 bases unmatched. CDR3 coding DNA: TGTGCCAGCAGCTGGGCGGGGGGTACCACAGATACGCAGTATTTT. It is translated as CASSWAGGTTDTQYF.

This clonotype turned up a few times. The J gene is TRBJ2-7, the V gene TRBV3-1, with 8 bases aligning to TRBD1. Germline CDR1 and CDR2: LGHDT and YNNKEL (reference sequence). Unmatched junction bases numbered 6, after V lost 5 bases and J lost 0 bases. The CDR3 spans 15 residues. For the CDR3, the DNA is TGTGCCAGCAGCTCTCGACAGGGGCTCTCCTACGAGCAGTACTTC. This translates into CASSSRQGLSYEQYF.

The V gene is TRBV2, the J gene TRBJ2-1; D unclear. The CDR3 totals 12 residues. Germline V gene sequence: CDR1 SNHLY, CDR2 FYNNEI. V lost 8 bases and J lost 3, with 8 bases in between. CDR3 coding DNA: TGTGCCAGCGGGAAGGGCTACAATGAGCAGTTCTTC. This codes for CASGKGYNEQFF.

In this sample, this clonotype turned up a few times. CDR3 sequence reads: CSVERWTERVPNTEAFF. CDR3 bases: TGCAGCGTTGAAAGGTGGACAGAGCGGGTGCCCAACACTGAAGCTTTCTTT. The gene calls are TRBV29-1 and TRBJ1-1; tentative D call: TRBD1 (6 bases). This CDR3 is built from 17 residues. V was cut by 2 bases and J by 2 bases, with 21 bases left in between. Per the germline V gene, CDR1 is SQVTM and CDR2 is ANQGSEA.

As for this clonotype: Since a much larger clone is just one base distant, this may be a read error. CDR3 region: CASSLPLETQYF. The CDR3 coding sequence is TGTGCCAGCAGTTTGCCTTTAGAGACCCAGTACTTC. The rearrangement joins TRBV12-3 or TRBV12-4 to TRBJ2-5; D is undetermined. Trimming stripped 3 bases from V and 4 bases from J, with 6 bases between. This CDR3 region has 12 residues.

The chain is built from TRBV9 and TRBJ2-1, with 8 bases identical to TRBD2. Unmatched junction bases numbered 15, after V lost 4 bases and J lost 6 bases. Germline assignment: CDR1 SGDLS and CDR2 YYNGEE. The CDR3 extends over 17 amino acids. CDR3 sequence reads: CASSLRAPGGPGNEQFF. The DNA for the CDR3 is TGTGCCAGCAGCCTAAGAGCGCCGGGGGGGCCGGGCAATGAGCAGTTCTTC.

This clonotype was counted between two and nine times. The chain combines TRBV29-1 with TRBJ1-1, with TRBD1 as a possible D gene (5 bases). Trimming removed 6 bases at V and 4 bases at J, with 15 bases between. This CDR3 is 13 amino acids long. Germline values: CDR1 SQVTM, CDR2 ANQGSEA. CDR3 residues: CSVRDGGTTEAFF. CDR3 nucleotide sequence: TGCAGCGTCCGGGACGGGGGGACCACTGAAGCTTTCTTT.

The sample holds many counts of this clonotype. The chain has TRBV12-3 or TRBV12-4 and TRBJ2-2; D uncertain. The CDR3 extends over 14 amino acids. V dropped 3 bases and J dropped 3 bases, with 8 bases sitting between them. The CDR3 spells CASSFGRDTGELFF. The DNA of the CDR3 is TGTGCCAGCAGTTTTGGCCGCGACACCGGGGAGCTGTTTTTT.

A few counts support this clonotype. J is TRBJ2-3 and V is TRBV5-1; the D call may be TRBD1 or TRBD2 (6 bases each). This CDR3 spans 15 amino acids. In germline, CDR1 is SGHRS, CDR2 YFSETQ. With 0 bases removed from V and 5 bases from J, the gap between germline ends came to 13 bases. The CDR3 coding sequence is TGCGCCAGCAGCTTGGTGACAGGAGGGGGAGATACGCAGTATTTT. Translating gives CASSLVTGGGDTQYF.

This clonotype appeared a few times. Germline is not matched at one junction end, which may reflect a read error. The CDR3 loop reads CSVVFYNGQFF. In DNA form, the CDR3 reads TGCAGCGTTGTATTCTACAATGGGCAGTTCTTC. The rearrangement joins TRBV29-1 to TRBJ2-1; unclear D gene. The germline V gene has CDR1 SQVTM and CDR2 ANQGSEA. CDR3 length: 11 residues.

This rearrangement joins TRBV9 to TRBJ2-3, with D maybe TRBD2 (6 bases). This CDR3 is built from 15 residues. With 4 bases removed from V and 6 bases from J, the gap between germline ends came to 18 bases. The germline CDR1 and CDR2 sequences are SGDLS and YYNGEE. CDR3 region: CASSPHAGSADTQYF. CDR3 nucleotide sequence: TGTGCCAGCAGCCCCCACGCGGGGAGCGCCGATACGCAGTATTTT.

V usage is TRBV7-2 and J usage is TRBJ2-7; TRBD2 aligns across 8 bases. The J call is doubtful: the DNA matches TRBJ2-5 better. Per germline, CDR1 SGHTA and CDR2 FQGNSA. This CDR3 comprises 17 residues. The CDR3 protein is CASSFWEGSGVGETQYF. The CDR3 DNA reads TGTGCCAGCTCCTTTTGGGAAGGTAGCGGGGTTGGGGAGACCCAGTACTTC.